This T cell receptor beta chain was obtained from a study of tumour-infiltrating T cells in Burkitt lymphoma. Whole-study context: Overall and progression-free survival were predicted by productive clonality.

This clone was seen a few times. Libraries were prepared by immunoSEQ multiplex PCR; TCRdb keeps only in-frame clonotypes and omits some of them. The sample holds 1,500 to 2,000 clones, 10% to 15% seen once. V lost 6 bases, J lost 7 bases, and 9 bases lay in between. The length of the CDR3 is 10 residues. The germline CDR1 and CDR2 sequences are SQVTM and ANQGSEA. The V gene is TRBV29-1, the J gene TRBJ2-5, with a tentative D call TRBD1 (5 bases). This TCR was sampled from a human donor with Burkitt lymphoma. The sequenced sample consisted of tumor tissue. CDR3 protein: CSVFTGTQYF. CDR3 nucleotides: TGCAGCGTCTTCACAGGGACCCAGTACTTC. The complete variable domain, with remaining parts taken from reference TRBV29-1 and TRBJ2-5, reads SAVISQKPSRDICQRGTSLTIQCQVDSQVTMMFWYRQQPGQSLTLIATANQGSEATYESGFVIDKFPISRPNLTFSTLTVSNMSPEDSSIYLCSVFTGTQYFGPGTRLLVL.